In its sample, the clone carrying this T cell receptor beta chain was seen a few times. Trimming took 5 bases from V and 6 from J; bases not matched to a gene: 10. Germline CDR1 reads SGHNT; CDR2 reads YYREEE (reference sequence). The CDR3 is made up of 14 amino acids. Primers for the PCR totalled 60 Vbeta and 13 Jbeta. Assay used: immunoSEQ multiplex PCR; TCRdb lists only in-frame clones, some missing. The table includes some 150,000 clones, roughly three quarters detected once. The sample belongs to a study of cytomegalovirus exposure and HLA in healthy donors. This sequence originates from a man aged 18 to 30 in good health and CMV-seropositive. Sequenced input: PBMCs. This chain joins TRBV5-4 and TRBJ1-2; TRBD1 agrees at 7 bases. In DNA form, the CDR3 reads TGTGCCAGCAGACGATCCGACAGGGCCCATGGCTACACCTTC. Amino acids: CASRRSDRAHGYTF.